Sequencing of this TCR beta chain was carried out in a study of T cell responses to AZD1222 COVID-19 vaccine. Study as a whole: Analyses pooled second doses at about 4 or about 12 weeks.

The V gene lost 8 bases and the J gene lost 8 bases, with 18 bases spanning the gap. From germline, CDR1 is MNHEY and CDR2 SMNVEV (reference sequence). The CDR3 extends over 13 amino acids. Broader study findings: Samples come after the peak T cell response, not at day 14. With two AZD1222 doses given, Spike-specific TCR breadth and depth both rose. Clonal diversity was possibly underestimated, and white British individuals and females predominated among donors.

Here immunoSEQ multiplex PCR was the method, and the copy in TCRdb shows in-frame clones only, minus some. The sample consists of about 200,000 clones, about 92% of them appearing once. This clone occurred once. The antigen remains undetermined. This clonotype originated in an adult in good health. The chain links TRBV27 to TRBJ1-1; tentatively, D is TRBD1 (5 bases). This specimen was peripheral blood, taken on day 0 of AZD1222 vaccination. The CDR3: CASANQGAIEAFF. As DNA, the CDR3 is TGTGCCAGCGCGAACCAGGGTGCAATCGAAGCTTTCTTT.